This entry concerns a single T cell receptor (beta chain). Original methodology: Reference gene primers were amplified, and this amplification served to estimate nucleated cell counts. Clones were sequenced by immunoSEQ multiplex PCR, and TCRdb holds only the in-frame ones, with some missing. That table is the source of V, J and clone size, and D and trimming were worked out from the DNA. The table shows about 260,000 clones, with about 87% occurring only once. Germline V lookup: CDR1 SGHAT, CDR2 FQNNGV. The trim removed 3 bases at V and 7 bases at J, leaving 8 bases unmatched. The CDR3 length is 15 residues. The data belong to a study of blood T cell repertoires in COVID-19.

The clonotype comes from a woman aged 70-85 years with COVID-19, enrolled during active disease. The sequencing input was peripheral blood. J is TRBJ2-4 and V is TRBV11-2; the match to TRBD1 covers 8 bases. CDR3 DNA sequence: TGTGCCAGCAGCTTGGCTGACAGGGGAAGGAACATTCAGTACTTC. Amino acid sequence: CASSLADRGRNIQYF.